These T cell receptor beta chains were read from a single sample in a study of control samples from healthy donors and cancer patients. Some clones are missing from TCRdb's copy, which holds only in-frame ones; the method was immunoSEQ multiplex PCR. The table includes approximately 94,000 clones, approximately 93% detected once. The sample taken for sequencing was blood. All receptors derive from a woman aged 25 to 45 in good health. Both conserved end residues are part of each CDR3. The D gene is left open where the match is weak. Size values are once, few and many counts, or a class for expanded clones, and some rows have none.

v_gene	abundance	j_gene	d_gene	CDR3nt	CDR3aa
TRBV27	.	TRBJ2-3	TRBD1	TGTGCCAGCAGTGCTACAGGGGCCACAGATACGCAGTATTTT	CASSATGATDTQYF
TRBV30	.	TRBJ2-1	TRBD2	TGTGCCTGGAGTAAACTAGCGGGGAGCTCCTACAATGAGCAGTTCTTC	CAWSKLAGSSYNEQFF
TRBV28	.	TRBJ1-5	.	TGTGCCAGCAGCCTTAGCAGGGCAGCTAGCAATCAGCCCCAGCATTTT	CASSLSRAASNQPQHF
TRBV6-1	.	TRBJ1-5	.	TGTGCCAGCAGTGCACAGGGATTAGTTTACTCTCAGCCCCAGCATTTT	CASSAQGLVYSQPQHF
TRBV6-1	.	TRBJ2-2	.	TGTGCCAGCAGTGAAGTCCTGGGGCGGAACACCGGGGAGCTGTTTTTT	CASSEVLGRNTGELFF
TRBV3-1/TRBV3-2	once	TRBJ1-1	.	TGTGCCAGCAGCCAAGCCAGGGACACTGAAGCTTTCTTT	CASSQARDTEAFF
TRBV28	.	TRBJ1-4	.	TGTGCCAGCAGGCGCCTTGGGCGAGGTTGGGAAAAACTGTTTTTT	CASRRLGRGWEKLFF
TRBV6-4	.	TRBJ1-2	.	TGTGCCAGCAGTGAATCAGGGGTCGGCTACACCTTC	CASSESGVGYTF
TRBV5-6	.	TRBJ2-3	.	TGTGCCAGCAGCTTGCCCGGGAGTTTTGATACGCAGTATTTT	CASSLPGSFDTQYF
TRBV11-2	.	TRBJ1-4	TRBD1	TGTGCCAGCAGCCCCAGACAGGGTTTGCGTGAAAAACTGTTTTTT	CASSPRQGLREKLFF
TRBV27	.	TRBJ1-4	.	TGTGCCAGCAGTTTATCGTCCAAGGATACTCGCTTTTTT	CASSLSSKDTRFF
TRBV19	.	TRBJ1-2	TRBD1	TGTGCCAGTCTCGCAAAACCGGGGACAGGGGTAACTAACTATGGCTACACCTTC	CASLAKPGTGVTNYGYTF
TRBV28	few	TRBJ1-5	TRBD1	TGTGCCAGCAGGTGGGACAGGGGGCTAAAGAATCAGCCCCAGCATTTT	CASRWDRGLKNQPQHF
TRBV28	.	TRBJ1-6	.	TGTGCCAGCAGTTCCTCACAGGCCCGTCGTTCACCCCTCCACTTT	CASSSSQARRSPLHF
TRBV2	.	TRBJ2-3	.	TGTGCCAGCTCACCCAGTCGGGCATCCACAGATACGCAGTATTTT	CASSPSRASTDTQYF
TRBV4-2	.	TRBJ1-5	.	TGTGCCAGCAGCCAAGATTGGGCTCAGCCCCAGCATTTT	CASSQDWAQPQHF
TRBV27	once	TRBJ2-7	TRBD1	TGTGCCAGCAGTTTATACGGCGACAGGGGTTACGAGCAGTACTTC	CASSLYGDRGYEQYF
TRBV27	once	TRBJ1-5	TRBD1	TGTGCCAGCAGTCCTGACAGGGTCCTAAATCAGCCCCAGCATTTT	CASSPDRVLNQPQHF
TRBV19	few	TRBJ2-1	TRBD2	TGTGCCAGTAGTATGGGAACCAGCGGGATAGGGTACAATGAGCAGTTCTTC	CASSMGTSGIGYNEQFF
TRBV2	.	TRBJ2-7	.	TGTGCCAGCGACAGCCACGGGGAGCAGTACTTC	CASDSHGEQYF
TRBV28	.	TRBJ2-7	.	TGTGCCAGCAGTTTCCCGGGGGAGCAGTACTTC	CASSFPGEQYF
TRBV10-1	.	TRBJ2-1	.	TGCGCCAGCATGCCGGCAGGGGGGAGAAATGAGCAGTTCTTC	CASMPAGGRNEQFF
TRBV2	.	TRBJ2-2	TRBD2	TGTGCCAGCACCCCTCTAGCGGTCGGGGAGCTGTTTTTT	CASTPLAVGELFF
TRBV6-4	few	TRBJ1-6	.	TGTGCCAGCAGTGAGGGGGGTGGCAATTCACCCCTCCACTTT	CASSEGGGNSPLHF
TRBV4-1	.	TRBJ1-3	.	TGCGCCAGCAGCCAAGAGGGCACTCGAAACACCATATATTTT	CASSQEGTRNTIYF
TRBV5-1	.	TRBJ2-1	TRBD2	TGCGCCAGCAGCTTGGGTGGGGGGGTCCATGAGCAGTTCTTC	CASSLGGGVHEQFF
TRBV25-1	.	TRBJ1-5	.	TGTGCCAGCAGCGCAGGGGCGTCTCAGCCCCAGCATTTT	CASSAGASQPQHF
TRBV5-1	.	TRBJ1-2	TRBD1	TGCGCCAGCAGCGTGGACAGGGGGCTAAACGACTATGGCTACACCTTC	CASSVDRGLNDYGYTF
TRBV30	.	TRBJ1-2	.	TGTGCCTGGACAGGGGCGTATGGCTACACCTTC	CAWTGAYGYTF
TRBV4-2	once	TRBJ1-2	TRBD1	TGTGCCAGCAGCCAAGGACAGGGACATGGCTACACCTTC	CASSQGQGHGYTF
TRBV9	.	TRBJ1-4	.	TGTGCCAGCAGCGTGGGGACGGTCCATAATGAAAAACTGTTTTTT	CASSVGTVHNEKLFF
TRBV29-1	.	TRBJ1-5	TRBD1	TGCAGCGTTGCTTGGGACAGGGGCTTCAATCAGCCCCAGCATTTT	CSVAWDRGFNQPQHF
TRBV29-1	.	TRBJ1-1	TRBD1	TGCAGCGTTGGGGGACAGGGGCCCACTGAAGCTTTCTTT	CSVGGQGPTEAFF
TRBV2	.	TRBJ1-2	TRBD1	TGTGCCAGCAGGGGACAGGGGGGCGGGGAAGGCTACACCTTC	CASRGQGGGEGYTF
TRBV9	.	TRBJ2-7	TRBD1	TGTGCCAGCAGCGCCGAGGACGACAGGGAATACGAGCAGTACTTC	CASSAEDDREYEQYF
TRBV6-5	.	TRBJ1-6	.	TGTGCCAGCAGTTACTCCTGGACGGGTAATTCACCCCTCCACTTT	CASSYSWTGNSPLHF
TRBV4-2	.	TRBJ1-4	TRBD1	TGTGCCAGCAGCCGCGACAGGGCTACTAATGAAAAACTGTTTTTT	CASSRDRATNEKLFF
TRBV5-1	few	TRBJ2-1	.	TGCGCCAGCAGCTTGGGCCCGGGCAATGAGCAGTTCTTC	CASSLGPGNEQFF
TRBV4-1	.	TRBJ1-2	.	TGCGCCAGCAGCCAAGATCAAGGACATCACTATGGCTACACCTTC	CASSQDQGHHYGYTF
TRBV9	few	TRBJ1-2	.	TGTGCCAGCCAACGGGGGGCAAACCGTAACTATGGCTACACCTTC	CASQRGANRNYGYTF
TRBV11-2	.	TRBJ1-4	.	TGTGCCAGCAGCTACAGGAGGATCTCGAATGAAAAACTGTTTTTT	CASSYRRISNEKLFF
TRBV20-1	.	TRBJ2-3	TRBD2	TGCAGTGCTAGTCCCCCTAGCGGGGGGACCCTCGGGGATACGCAGTATTTT	CSASPPSGGTLGDTQYF
TRBV5-1	.	TRBJ1-6	.	TGCGCCAGCAGCGGAACAGGGAAAGACAATTCACCCCTCCACTTT	CASSGTGKDNSPLHF
TRBV28	.	TRBJ2-7	.	TGTGCCAGCAGTTTGACCCCCTCCTCCTACGAGCAGTACTTC	CASSLTPSSYEQYF
TRBV18	.	TRBJ2-1	TRBD2	TGTGCCAGCTCACCAATCAGCGGGAGTAGATACAATGAGCAGTTCTTC	CASSPISGSRYNEQFF
TRBV6-5	.	TRBJ2-7	TRBD1	TGTGCCAGCAGGCTGGGACAGGGGACCTACGAGCAGTACTTC	CASRLGQGTYEQYF
TRBV29-1	.	TRBJ2-1	.	TGCAGCGCCGGACAGCGTTACAATGAGCAGTTCTTC	CSAGQRYNEQFF
TRBV28	.	TRBJ2-7	.	TGTGCCACCATCCTAGCTACAGGAAACTACGAGCAGTACTTC	CATILATGNYEQYF
TRBV27	.	TRBJ1-6	.	TGTGCCAGCAGTTTAGGCGTGCAGAGTAATTCACCCCTCCACTTT	CASSLGVQSNSPLHF
TRBV5-6	.	TRBJ1-1	TRBD1	TGTGCCAGCAGCTTACAGGGGAGAACTGAAGCTTTCTTT	CASSLQGRTEAFF
TRBV19	.	TRBJ2-3	.	TGTGCCAGTAGTACCCCTGGGGGCGGTAGCACAGATACGCAGTATTTT	CASSTPGGGSTDTQYF
TRBV4-1	.	TRBJ2-7	.	TGCGCCAGCAGCCCCGGCCGGACCGACCTCGCCTACGAGCAGTACTTC	CASSPGRTDLAYEQYF